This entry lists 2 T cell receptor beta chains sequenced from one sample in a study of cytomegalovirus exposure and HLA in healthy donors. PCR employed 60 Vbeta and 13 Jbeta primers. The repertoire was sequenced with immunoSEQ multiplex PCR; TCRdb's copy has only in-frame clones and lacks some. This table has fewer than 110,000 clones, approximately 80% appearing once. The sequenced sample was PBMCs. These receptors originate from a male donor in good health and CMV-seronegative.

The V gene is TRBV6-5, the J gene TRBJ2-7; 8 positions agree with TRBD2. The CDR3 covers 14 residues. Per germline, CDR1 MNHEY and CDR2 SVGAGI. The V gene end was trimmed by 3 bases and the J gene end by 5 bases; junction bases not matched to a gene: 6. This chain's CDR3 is CASSYLSGGDEQYF. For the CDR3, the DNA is TGTGCCAGCAGTTATCTCTCGGGAGGGGACGAGCAGTACTTC.

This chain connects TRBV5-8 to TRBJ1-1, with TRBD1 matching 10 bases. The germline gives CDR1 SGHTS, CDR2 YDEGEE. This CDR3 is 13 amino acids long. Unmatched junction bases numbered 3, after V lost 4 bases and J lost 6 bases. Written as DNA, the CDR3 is TGTGCCAGCAGCCCCGACAGGGGGCCTGAAGCTTTCTTT. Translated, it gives CASSPDRGPEAFF.